The present T cell receptor beta chain was sequenced within a study of OX40 agonist ivuxolimab in advanced cancers. Study-wide background: Aged 23 to 79 with a mean of roughly 65 years, they were roughly 83% male. Having had anti-PD-1, anti-PD-L1 or anti-CTLA-4 therapy before was allowed, and approximately 40% had some.

Assay: immunoSEQ multiplex PCR; the TCRdb copy retains only in-frame clones and omits some. The top ten clones hold about 4.4% of a sample with tens of thousands of clones, roughly nine tenths of them seen once. Germline V gene sequence: CDR1 SGHDT, CDR2 YYEEEE. This CDR3 region has 13 residues. V was shortened by 4 bases and J by 7 bases, with 14 bases between the two germline ends. As to this clone: The antigen is not known.

Notes on the study in general: At doses 0.1 to 3.0 mg/kg, CD4+ and CD8+ clones expanded. Partly responding patients at 0.1-3.0 mg/kg showed some of the smallest clonal expansion.

This chain links TRBV5-6 with TRBJ1-2; D not certain. Sequences were derived from CD4+ or CD8+ T cells sorted from blood, sampled in a trial of the OX40 agonist ivuxolimab. The TCR originated in an adult with an advanced solid tumor such as melanoma, head and neck, liver or kidney cancer. The CDR3 nucleotides are TGTGCCAGCAGCCTGGGATCTGGTTTTGGCTACACCTTC. Translating gives CASSLGSGFGYTF.